This passage covers 27 T cell receptor beta chains from one sample sequenced in a study of response to subunit inactivated influenza vaccine. Each CDR3 protein is one row after TCRdb ran MiXCR on the RT-PCR reads. The sample lists a few hundred thousand distinct CDR3 sequences, approximately 14% occurring once. Sample: PBMCs from blood, taken about 11 days after vaccination. The origin of the receptors is a man aged 50 to 60 who received an inactivated influenza vaccine.

This clonotype was recorded a few times. This chain connects TRBV4-1 to TRBJ2-5; no definite D call. This CDR3 region has 13 residues. Trimming took 0 bases from V and 3 from J, leaving 5 bases between them. Germline V gene lookup returns CDR1 MGHRA and CDR2 YSYEKL. CDR3 in DNA: TGCGCCAGCAGCCAAGATTGGAAAGAGACCCAGTACTTC. Translation gives CASSQDWKETQYF.

This clonotype was observed a handful of times. The chain employs TRBV7-2 and TRBJ2-1, with D possibly matching TRBD1 (5 bases). Trimming shortened V by 5 bases and J by 8 bases, and 19 bases separated the two germline ends. The CDR3 totals 15 residues. The germline gives CDR1 SGHTA, CDR2 FQGNSA. DNA for the CDR3: TGTGCCAGCAGCCCCCCGTGGCAACAGGACGATGAGCAGTTCTTC. Its protein product is CASSPPWQQDDEQFF.

The chain is built from TRBV12-3 or TRBV12-4 and TRBJ2-3, with 9 bases identical to TRBD2. Losses at the gene ends were 1 base for V and 5 bases for J; bases not matched to a gene: 7. This CDR3 spans 16 amino acids. CDR3 nucleotides: TGTGCCAGCAGTTTAGGCGGGAGGGCCGTACAAGATACGCAGTATTTT. Translated, it gives CASSLGGRAVQDTQYF.

This clonotype appeared a few times. The chain links TRBV11-2 to TRBJ2-1; a weak D match, TRBD1 (6 bases). The CDR3 length is 14 residues. The V end lost 5 bases, the J end lost 3 bases, and 11 bases lay between the germline ends. Germline values: CDR1 SGHAT, CDR2 FQNNGV. CDR3 DNA: TGTGCCAGCAGCCCGGGACACGACTACAATGAGCAGTTCTTC. It codes for CASSPGHDYNEQFF.

In its sample, this clonotype was seen many times. The V call is TRBV4-2, the J call TRBJ2-3, with D unclear. CDR1 and CDR2 (germline): LGHNA, YNFKEQ. This CDR3 spans 16 amino acids. V was pared by 0 bases and J by 2 bases, with 12 bases between. CDR3 bases: TGTGCCAGCAGCCAAGACCTAGGTTTCCCCACAGATACGCAGTATTTT. Encoded protein: CASSQDLGFPTDTQYF.

The rearrangement joins TRBV20-1 to TRBJ2-1, with 12 positions matching TRBD2. CDR1 and CDR2 from the germline V gene are DFQATT and SNEGSKA (reference sequence). The CDR3 contains 15 residues. V gave up 5 bases and J gave up 6 bases; unmatched junction bases: 8. This chain's CDR3 is CSAGLAGGPGNEQFF. CDR3 sequence (DNA): TGCAGTGCTGGTCTAGCGGGAGGGCCCGGCAATGAGCAGTTCTTC.

In its sample, this clonotype was seen a few times. The chain uses TRBV4-3 and TRBJ2-7, with a possible D match to TRBD1 (6 bases). Germline assignment: CDR1 LGHNA and CDR2 YSLEER. The CDR3 loop spans 13 amino acids. Between the trimmed V and J ends, which lost 1 base and 7 bases, there was a span of 11 bases. The CDR3 reads CASSQVGQSEQYF. The CDR3 nucleotides read TGCGCCAGCAGCCAAGTTGGACAGTCAGAGCAGTACTTC.

This clonotype was counted between two and nine times. This chain joins TRBV7-2 and TRBJ2-1; the match to TRBD2 covers 10 bases. This CDR3 comprises 17 residues. Germline V gene sequence: CDR1 SGHTA, CDR2 FQGNSA. V lost 2 bases to trimming and J lost 9 bases; unmatched junction nucleotides: 13. CDR3 nucleotide sequence: TGTGCCAGCAGCTTACGGGTCAGCGGGGGGGCCAAAGGTGAGCAGTTCTTC. This encodes CASSLRVSGGAKGEQFF.

The chain is built from TRBV6-1 and TRBJ2-7, with D possibly matching TRBD1 (6 bases). Trimming pared 7 bases from V and 7 bases from J, leaving 20 bases between. CDR1 and CDR2 (germline): MNHNS, SASEGT. This CDR3 spans 14 amino acids. As DNA, the CDR3 is TGTGCCAGCAACATACAGGGAAGGACATATGAGCAGTACTTC. Protein: CASNIQGRTYEQYF.

The chain is built from TRBV10-3 and TRBJ2-3; the D gene is possibly TRBD2 (6 bases). The CDR3 has 13 amino acids. Germline loops: CDR1 ENHRY, CDR2 SYGVKD. The CDR3 spells CAGSGGPADTQYF. In DNA, the CDR3 is TGTGCGGGGTCCGGGGGACCGGCAGATACGCAGTATTTT.

This clonotype was seen only a few times. This rearrangement joins TRBV2 to TRBJ1-2; 10 bases line up with TRBD1. With 8 bases clipped from V and 4 bases from J, the junction kept 1 base outside the gene matches. CDR1 and CDR2 (germline): SNHLY, FYNNEI. The CDR3 has 12 amino acids. CDR3: CASWDRGYGYTF. In DNA, the CDR3 is TGTGCCAGCTGGGACAGGGGCTATGGCTACACCTTC.

The chain joins TRBV20-1 to TRBJ2-4; D gene unclear. Per the germline V gene, CDR1 is DFQATT and CDR2 is SNEGSKA (reference sequence). V lost 4 bases, J lost 7 bases, and 17 bases lay in between. The length of the CDR3 is 14 residues. The CDR3 sequence: CSATRNTARNIQYF. The CDR3 region has the DNA TGCAGTGCTACTCGAAACACGGCCCGGAACATTCAGTACTTC.

V gene TRBV6-1 combines with J gene TRBJ1-4; possible D gene TRBD1, 6 bases. V gave up 7 bases and J gave up 3 bases, with 9 bases separating them. Germline V gives CDR1 MNHNS, CDR2 SASEGT. There are 13 residues in the CDR3. Written as DNA, the CDR3 is TGTGCCAGCAAAGGGGGTCCTAATGAAAAACTGTTTTTT. This sequence encodes CASKGGPNEKLFF.

This clonotype has just a few counts. The V and J genes are TRBV20-1 and TRBJ2-3; 7 nucleotides line up with TRBD2. V trimming: 1 base; J trimming: 3 bases; junction bases outside the gene matches: 7. Looked up from germline, CDR1 is DFQATT and CDR2 is SNEGSKA (reference sequence). The CDR3 consists of 15 residues. CDR3 loop: CSARGASGGTDTQYF. The CDR3 DNA reads TGCAGTGCTAGAGGAGCTAGCGGAGGAACAGATACGCAGTATTTT.

This clonotype has a handful of counts. The chain couples TRBV5-5 to TRBJ2-3; no clear D gene. The V and J ends lost 2 bases and 5 bases respectively, with 15 bases between them. The V gene's germline CDR1 is SGHKS and CDR2 YYEKEE (reference sequence). The CDR3 loop spans 15 amino acids. CDR3 region: CASSFGRALRDTQYF. CDR3 DNA sequence: TGTGCCAGCAGCTTCGGTCGGGCACTTCGAGATACGCAGTATTTT.

This clonotype has ten or more counts. The chain links TRBV28 to TRBJ1-4, with TRBD1 matching over 8 bases. The CDR3 extends over 16 amino acids. Per the germline V gene, CDR1 is MDHEN and CDR2 is SYDVKM. V dropped 5 bases and J dropped 8; count of bases not matched to a gene: 13. CDR3 residues: CASSTLDRGVTEKLFF. CDR3 bases: TGTGCCAGCAGTACGCTAGACAGGGGCGTAACCGAAAAACTGTTTTTT.

This clonotype was seen a handful of times. The chain recombines TRBV3-1 with TRBJ2-7; 7 bases are a match to TRBD1. CDR1 is LGHDT and CDR2 is YNNKEL in the germline V gene (reference sequence). J lost 0 bases, V lost 5 bases, and 7 bases had no gene match. The CDR3 is 15 residues long. CDR3 region: CASSAPDRSSYEQYF. CDR3 nucleotides: TGTGCCAGCAGCGCCCCGGACAGGAGCTCCTACGAGCAGTACTTC.

In this sample, this clonotype turned up many times. J is TRBJ1-2 and V is TRBV4-1, with D perhaps matching TRBD1 (5 bases). The CDR3 consists of 15 residues. Trimming removed 1 base at V and 8 bases at J, with 17 bases between. Germline V CDR1 and CDR2: MGHRA, YSYEKL. The CDR3 nucleotides read TGCGCCAGCAGCCAAGCTTATCCAGGGACCGACGGCTACACCTTC. Protein: CASSQAYPGTDGYTF.

V usage is TRBV24-1 and J usage is TRBJ1-1, with a possible D match to TRBD1 (6 bases). V was shortened by 4 bases and J by 10 bases, with 18 bases between the two germline ends. CDR3 length: 14 amino acids. In germline, CDR1 is KGHDR, CDR2 SFDVKD. CDR3 nucleotides: TGTGCCACCAGTGAGGTTGGGGGGCCGCCCGGAGCTTTCTTT. Amino acids: CATSEVGGPPGAFF.

V usage is TRBV12-3 or TRBV12-4 and J usage is TRBJ1-1; TRBD1 aligns across 11 bases. Trimming cost V 6 bases and J 7 bases; bases outside gene matches: 10. The CDR3 has 15 residues. Written as DNA, the CDR3 is TGTGCCAGCAGGAGAAATGGACAGGGGGCTTTTGAAGCTTTCTTT. This translates into CASRRNGQGAFEAFF.

This clonotype has a count of ten or more. The chain employs TRBV18 and TRBJ2-7; 9 positions agree with TRBD2. This CDR3 comprises 15 residues. V dropped 0 bases and J dropped 6; count of bases not matched to a gene: 6. Germline loops: CDR1 KGHSH, CDR2 LQKENI. CDR3 nucleotide sequence: TGTGCCAGCTCACCACCGCTAGCGGGGTCACCCGAGCAGTACTTC. This codes for CASSPPLAGSPEQYF. Full variable domain (remainder filled in from reference TRBV18 and TRBJ2-7): NAGVMQNPRHLVRRRGQEARLRCSPMKGHSHVYWYRQLPEEGLKFMVYLQKENIIDESGMPKERFSAEFPKEGPSILRIQQVVRGDSAAYFCASSPPLAGSPEQYFGPGTRLTVT.

This chain uses TRBV14 with TRBJ2-4; no clear D gene. V lost 4 bases to trimming and J lost 0 bases, with 13 bases between them. From germline, CDR1 is SGHDN and CDR2 FVKESK. The CDR3 loop spans 16 amino acids. This CDR3 is CASSLTGILAKNIQYF. The CDR3 nucleotides read TGTGCCAGCAGCCTCACTGGGATTCTAGCCAAAAACATTCAGTACTTC.

V usage is TRBV15 and J usage is TRBJ1-5; no clear D. In germline, CDR1 is LNHNV, CDR2 YYDKDF (reference sequence). V was pared by 5 bases and J by 6 bases, with 14 bases between. The CDR3 has 14 amino acids. The CDR3 region is CATSDQWARQPQHF. The CDR3 coding sequence is TGTGCCACCAGCGACCAATGGGCTCGTCAGCCCCAGCATTTT.

This clonotype showed up just a few times. This sequence joins TRBV10-1 and TRBJ2-3; 9 positions agree with TRBD2. The V segment lost 3 bases and the J segment 1 base; nucleotides outside the gene matches: 17. The CDR3 length is 20 residues. Germline CDR1 WNHNN, CDR2 SYGVQD (reference sequence). CDR3 in amino acids: CASSDPHLRGGTGGTDTQYF. The CDR3 nucleotides are TGCGCCAGCAGTGACCCTCATTTGCGGGGGGGGACTGGAGGCACAGATACGCAGTATTTT.

J is TRBJ2-1 and V is TRBV15; the match to TRBD2 covers 9 bases. Looked up from germline, CDR1 is LNHNV and CDR2 is YYDKDF (reference sequence). V was clipped by 1 base and J by 8 bases; unmatched bases: 6. There are 15 residues in the CDR3. The CDR3 spells CATSRVGLAWDEQFF. CDR3 in DNA: TGTGCCACCAGCAGAGTGGGACTAGCTTGGGATGAGCAGTTCTTC.

A few counts support this clonotype. The CDR3 is CASSKVSTDTQYF. The DNA for the CDR3 is TGTGCCAGCAGCAAAGTTAGCACAGATACGCAGTATTTT. This chain joins TRBV7-9 and TRBJ2-3, with D unclear. There are 13 residues in the CDR3. CDR1 and CDR2 (germline): SEHNR, FQNEAQ (reference sequence). V was clipped by 5 bases and J by 0 bases, with 6 bases between them. Looking up the rest from reference TRBV7-9 and TRBJ2-3 gives the full variable domain: DTGVSQNPRHKITKRGQNVTFRCDPISEHNRLYWYRQTLGQGPEFLTYFQNEAQLEKSRLLSDRFSAERPKGSFSTLEIQRTEQGDSAMYLCASSKVSTDTQYFGPGTRLTVL.

The chain is built from TRBV10-3 and TRBJ2-7; tentative D call: TRBD1 (6 bases). Between the trimmed V and J ends, which lost 2 bases and 3 bases, there was a span of 8 bases. The CDR3 has 13 amino acids. Germline V gives CDR1 ENHRY, CDR2 SYGVKD. In nucleotides, the CDR3 is TGTGCCATCAGTGAGGTGACAGGCTACGAGCAGTACTTC. Amino acid sequence: CAISEVTGYEQYF.